This T cell receptor beta chain came from a study of CD8+CD57+ T cells in acquired aplastic anemia. CDR1 is SGHKS and CDR2 is YYEKEE in the germline V gene (reference sequence). The V segment lost 1 base and the J segment 6 bases; nucleotides outside the gene matches: 7. This CDR3 contains 14 residues. The TCR beta profiling, which covered VDJ combination and CDR3 sequence, was carried out using genomic DNA as the template. In TCRdb, the reads were re-called with MiXCR into one record per CDR3 protein. This table has approximately 380,000 distinct CDR3 sequences, roughly 64% appearing once. The clonotype comes from a human donor in good health, serving as a control. What was sequenced was sorted CD4+, CD8+, or CD8+CD57+ T cells (not recorded which) from PBMCs. The chain combines TRBV5-5 with TRBJ2-7; 7 bases line up with TRBD1. The CDR3 sequence: CASSLSQGVSEQYF. CDR3 sequence (DNA): TGTGCCAGCAGCTTGTCCCAGGGGGTGAGCGAGCAGTACTTC.